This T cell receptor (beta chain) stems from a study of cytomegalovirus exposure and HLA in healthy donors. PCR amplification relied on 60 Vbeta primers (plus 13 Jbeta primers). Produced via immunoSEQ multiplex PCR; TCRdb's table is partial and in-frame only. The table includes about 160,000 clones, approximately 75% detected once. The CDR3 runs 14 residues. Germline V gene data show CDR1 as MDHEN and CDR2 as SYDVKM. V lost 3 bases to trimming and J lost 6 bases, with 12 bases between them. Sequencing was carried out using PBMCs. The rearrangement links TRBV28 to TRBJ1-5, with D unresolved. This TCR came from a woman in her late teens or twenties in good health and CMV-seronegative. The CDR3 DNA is TGTGCCAGCAGTTTCAACAGTGCGAGTCAGCCCCAGCATTTT. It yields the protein CASSFNSASQPQHF.